In its sample, the clone carrying this T cell receptor (beta chain) was seen many times. This record comes from a study of T-cell memory formation after mild COVID-19. TCRdb reprocessed the 5' RACE reads via MiXCR and lists one record per CDR3 protein. The data show approximately 400,000 distinct CDR3 sequences, more than 15% seen once. Germline V lookup: CDR1 SEHNR, CDR2 FQNEAQ (reference sequence). The CDR3 contains 14 residues. Trimming removed 1 base from V and 5 bases from J, with 9 bases in between. The chain links TRBV7-9 to TRBJ1-5; unclear D gene. The origin of this receptor is a man aged 18-30 years who had mild COVID-19 (a few samples of this study predate the infection). Cell type and time point are not known. The specimen sequenced was PBMCs or a T cell subset sorted from them (not recorded which). This CDR3 is CASSLGETHQPQHF. The DNA for the CDR3 is TGTGCCAGCAGCTTAGGGGAGACCCATCAGCCCCAGCATTTT.